This T cell receptor beta chain comes out of a study of graft-versus-host responses after intestinal transplantation. Study information: Recipients were given multivisceral, liver-intestinal, or isolated intestinal transplants.

With respect to this clone: Its antigen is unidentified.

Germline V CDR1 and CDR2: SNHLY, FYNNEI. V lost 6 bases, J lost 1 base, and 6 bases lay in between. The length of the CDR3 is 13 residues. Produced via immunoSEQ multiplex PCR; TCRdb's table is partial and in-frame only. The data hold over 100,000 clones, with roughly 92% observed a single time. The receptor comes from a human donor who was the organ donor for an intestinal transplant. This chain uses TRBV2 with TRBJ2-2; no definite D call. Sequencing used unstimulated CD4+ T cells sorted from spleen or lymph node cells, obtained before transplant. CDR3 nucleotides: TGTGCCAGCAGCACGGGGAACACCGGGGAGCTGTTTTTT. It yields the protein CASSTGNTGELFF.